The 27 T cell receptor beta chains listed next were all sequenced from one sample in a study of blood T cell repertoires in COVID-19. Sequencing used immunoSEQ multiplex PCR; TCRdb keeps in-frame clones, though not all of them. The sample has more than 110,000 clones, around 73% seen once. The sample consisted of PBMCs or T cells enriched from blood (not recorded which). Every receptor here comes from a woman aged 50 to 60 who had recovered from COVID-19.

The chain is built from TRBV6-6 and TRBJ2-2; D perhaps matches TRBD2 (6 bases). With 5 bases removed from V and 1 base from J, the gap between germline ends came to 17 bases. This CDR3 has 17 residues. Germline V gene data show CDR1 as MNHNY and CDR2 as SVGAGI (reference sequence). The CDR3 bases are TGTGCCAGCAGTCTTCATGGGGCGGGGCGGAACACCGGGGAGCTGTTTTTT. Residues: CASSLHGAGRNTGELFF.

This rearrangement joins TRBV5-4 to TRBJ1-2; TRBD1 matches at 7 bases. The CDR3 contains 17 residues. Per the germline V gene, CDR1 is SGHNT and CDR2 is YYREEE (reference sequence). Unmatched junction bases numbered 12, after V lost 2 bases and J lost 2 bases. In DNA form, the CDR3 reads TGTGCCAGCAGCTTTGGACAGGTAGCAAGGGTAAACTATGGCTACACCTTC. This encodes CASSFGQVARVNYGYTF.

The CDR3 sequence is CASSQGANNEQFF. The CDR3 region has the DNA TGTGCCAGCAGCCAAGGGGCTAACAATGAGCAGTTCTTC. The chain is built from TRBV3-1 (or the pseudogene TRBV3-2) and TRBJ2-1; D gene uncertain. Germline CDR1 is LGHDT and CDR2 is YNNKEL (reference sequence). This CDR3 is 13 amino acids long. V was shortened by 1 base and J by 5 bases, with 6 bases between the two germline ends.

The rearrangement links TRBV4-2 to TRBJ1-1, with D perhaps TRBD1 (5 bases). Germline loops: CDR1 LGHNA, CDR2 YNFKEQ. The CDR3 is 18 amino acids. Trimming removed 1 base at V and 11 bases at J, with 29 bases between. The CDR3 loop is CASSQGSGPGLDLAAAFF. Written as DNA, the CDR3 is TGTGCCAGCAGCCAAGGATCGGGGCCAGGGCTCGACTTAGCGGCGGCTTTCTTT.

This clone was found a few times. J is TRBJ1-5 and V is TRBV7-2, with TRBD1 identical over 7 bases. Per the germline V gene, CDR1 is SGHTA and CDR2 is FQGNSA. Germline trimming cut 4 bases from V and 6 bases from J; bases unmatched to any gene: 3. The CDR3 is 13 residues long. CDR3 sequence: CASSSNRGQPQHF. The CDR3 DNA reads TGTGCCAGCAGCTCGAACAGGGGTCAGCCCCAGCATTTT.

The CDR3 here is CASSPKDGGAGTYNEQFF. The DNA of the CDR3 is TGTGCCAGCAGCCCCAAGGACGGGGGGGCCGGGACCTACAATGAGCAGTTCTTC. The chain employs TRBV7-9 and TRBJ2-1; 8 nucleotides line up with TRBD2. Losses at the gene ends were 5 bases for V and 2 bases for J; bases not matched to a gene: 14. The CDR3 extends over 18 amino acids. Germline V gene lookup returns CDR1 SEHNR and CDR2 FQNEAQ (reference sequence).

In its sample, this clone was seen once. The chain has TRBV5-1 and TRBJ2-2; 10 bases are a match to TRBD2. The CDR3 has 15 amino acids. Germline lookup yields CDR1 SGHRS and CDR2 YFSETQ. The V gene end was trimmed by 5 bases and the J gene end by 5 bases; junction bases not matched to a gene: 6. As DNA, the CDR3 is TGCGCCAGCAGATTACTAGCGGGGATTACCGGGGAGCTGTTTTTT. Its translation: CASRLLAGITGELFF.

CDR3 bases: TGTGCCAGCAGCAACAGCTACCCGAACACTGAAGCTTTCTTT. This encodes CASSNSYPNTEAFF. The genes are TRBV28 and TRBJ1-1, with D unclear. Germline values: CDR1 MDHEN, CDR2 SYDVKM. There are 14 residues in the CDR3. V was trimmed by 6 bases and J by 1 base, leaving 12 bases between them.

V and J are TRBV3-1 (or the pseudogene TRBV3-2) and TRBJ1-1; D ambiguous. The CDR3 has 15 residues. V was shortened by 0 bases and J by 5 bases, with 13 bases between the two germline ends. CDR1 is LGHDT, CDR2 YNNKEL, per germline (reference sequence). The CDR3 DNA reads as TGTGCCAGCAGCCAAGATCCGGGTAGAGGGACTGAAGCTTTCTTT. Translation gives CASSQDPGRGTEAFF.

The chain combines TRBV15 with TRBJ1-6; tentative D call: TRBD1 (5 bases). Germline CDR1 reads LNHNV; CDR2 reads YYDKDF (reference sequence). V was cut by 3 bases and J by 2 bases, with 11 bases left in between. CDR3 length: 16 amino acids. The CDR3 region has the DNA TGTGCCACCAGCAGTCTCTGGGGCACCTATAATTCACCCCTCCACTTT. It codes for CATSSLWGTYNSPLHF.

V and J are TRBV7-8 and TRBJ1-1; perhaps TRBD1 as D (6 bases). This CDR3 has 14 residues. Trimming removed 2 bases from V and 4 bases from J, with 11 bases in between. Per germline, CDR1 SGHVS and CDR2 FQNEAQ. This chain's CDR3 is CASSLTQGGTEAFF. CDR3 nucleotides: TGTGCCAGCAGCTTAACTCAAGGGGGCACTGAAGCTTTCTTT.

V and J are TRBV7-7 and TRBJ1-3; D is perhaps TRBD1 (6 bases). The CDR3 contains 15 residues. The V end lost 3 bases, the J end lost 1 base, and 10 bases lay between the germline ends. CDR1 is SSHAT and CDR2 is FNYEAQ in the germline V gene (reference sequence). CDR3 residues: CASSLGQGSGNTIYF. As DNA, the CDR3 is TGTGCCAGCAGCTTGGGGCAGGGGTCTGGAAACACCATATATTTT.

The gene calls are TRBV30 and TRBJ2-1; TRBD2 matches at 8 bases. This CDR3 region has 13 residues. Germline V gives CDR1 GTSNPN, CDR2 SVGIG (reference sequence). With V trimmed by 8 bases and J by 3 bases, 6 bases remained unmatched. The CDR3 nucleotides are TGTGCCACGACCGCGGGGGGCTACAATGAGCAGTTCTTC. Protein: CATTAGGYNEQFF.

J is TRBJ1-2 and V is TRBV6-5, with TRBD1 matching 7 bases. V lost 5 bases to trimming and J lost 5 bases; unmatched junction nucleotides: 5. The CDR3 extends over 13 amino acids. Germline V gene sequence: CDR1 MNHEY, CDR2 SVGAGI. The CDR3 DNA reads as TGTGCCAGCAGTCCCCGGGACAGTTATGGCTACACCTTC. It specifies CASSPRDSYGYTF.

The genes are TRBV11-2 and TRBJ1-4; TRBD1 aligns across 7 bases. The germline CDR1 and CDR2 sequences are SGHAT and FQNNGV. CDR3 size: 17 residues. Trimming cost V 4 bases and J 4 bases; bases outside gene matches: 12. The CDR3 sequence: CASSSYRGPRHNEKLFF. The CDR3, as DNA: TGTGCCAGCAGCTCGTACAGGGGTCCCCGCCATAATGAAAAACTGTTTTTT.

The chain uses TRBV10-1 and TRBJ1-1; D call uncertain. From germline, CDR1 is WNHNN and CDR2 SYGVQD (reference sequence). Trimming removed 7 bases from V and 7 bases from J, with 16 bases in between. This CDR3 has 13 amino acids. The CDR3: CASNQGIEDEAFF. The CDR3, as DNA: TGCGCCAGCAACCAAGGCATCGAGGATGAAGCTTTCTTT.

CDR3 bases: TGTGCCAGCAGTAGGACTAGCGGGGGATCCTACAATGAGCAGTTCTTC. Its protein is CASSRTSGGSYNEQFF. The chain carries TRBV2 and TRBJ2-1; 13 bases map to TRBD2. The V gene end was trimmed by 5 bases and the J gene end by 1 base; junction bases not matched to a gene: 2. CDR1 and CDR2 (germline): SNHLY, FYNNEI. CDR3 length equals 16 residues.

The gene calls are TRBV30 and TRBJ1-2, with D hard to call. Trimming removed 8 bases at V and 7 bases at J, with 23 bases between. The CDR3 is 14 amino acids. Per the germline V gene, CDR1 is GTSNPN and CDR2 is SVGIG (reference sequence). The CDR3 bases are TGTGCCCGCGAGAAACGGGGAATGAATCCTGGCTACACCTTC. This encodes CAREKRGMNPGYTF.

The V gene is TRBV2, the J gene TRBJ1-1; 8 bases are shared with TRBD1. Unmatched junction bases numbered 3, after V lost 4 bases and J lost 5 bases. CDR3 size: 13 residues. Germline-derived CDR1 and CDR2 are SNHLY and FYNNEI. CDR3 coding DNA: TGTGCCAGCAGTGCGTACAGGGGGACTGAAGCTTTCTTT. This sequence encodes CASSAYRGTEAFF. Using reference TRBV2 and TRBJ1-1 for the parts outside the CDR3, the full variable domain is EPEVTQTPSHQVTQMGQEVILRCVPISNHLYFYWYRQILGQKVEFLVSFYNNEISEKSEIFDDQFSVERPDGSNFTLKIRSTKLEDSAMYFCASSAYRGTEAFFGQGTRLTVV.

The rearrangement links TRBV7-6 to TRBJ2-7, with 12 nucleotides matching TRBD2. Germline CDR1 SGHVS, CDR2 FNYEAQ. The CDR3 runs to 15 residues. V shed 4 bases and J 7 bases; nucleotides not matched to a gene: 8. Here the CDR3 DNA reads TGTGCCAGCAGCTCTAGCGGGGGGGCTGCTCAAGAGCAGTACTTC. Translating gives CASSSSGGAAQEQYF. The complete variable domain, with remaining parts taken from reference TRBV7-6 and TRBJ2-7, reads GAGVSQSPRYKVTKRGQDVALRCDPISGHVSLYWYRQALGQGPEFLTYFNYEAQQDKSGLPNDRFSAERPEGSISTLTIQRTEQRDSAMYRCASSSSGGAAQEQYFGPGTRLTVT.

The rearrangement joins TRBV3-1 (or the pseudogene TRBV3-2) to TRBJ1-2; 11 nucleotides agree with TRBD1. The V gene end was trimmed by 0 bases and the J gene end by 7 bases; junction bases not matched to a gene: 10. This CDR3 is 17 amino acids long. In germline, CDR1 is LGHDT, CDR2 YNNKEL (reference sequence). CDR3 amino acids: CASSQDFGQGARLGYTF. CDR3 DNA sequence: TGTGCCAGCAGCCAAGATTTCGGACAGGGGGCGCGACTTGGCTACACCTTC.

The chain couples TRBV18 to TRBJ2-7; unclear D gene. The V gene's germline CDR1 is KGHSH and CDR2 LQKENI. The CDR3 has 13 amino acids. V shed 3 bases and J shed 5 bases, with 11 bases lying between them. The CDR3 nucleotides are TGTGCCAGCTCACCCGGCCGCGACAACGAGCAGTACGTC. This encodes CASSPGRDNEQYV.

This rearrangement joins TRBV2 to TRBJ2-4, with 8 positions matching TRBD1. Trimming removed 3 bases from V and 7 bases from J; junction bases left unmatched: 5. Looked up from germline, CDR1 is SNHLY and CDR2 is FYNNEI. CDR3 length: 14 amino acids. CDR3 region: CASSETGDPNIQYF. For the CDR3, the DNA is TGTGCCAGCAGTGAGACAGGGGATCCGAACATTCAGTACTTC.

V gene TRBV9 combines with J gene TRBJ1-2; maybe TRBD1 (5 bases). CDR3 length: 13 amino acids. Germline-derived CDR1 and CDR2 are SGDLS and YYNGEE. Trimming removed 3 bases at V and 8 bases at J, with 14 bases between. The CDR3 here is CASSAYQGGGYTF. In DNA, the CDR3 is TGTGCCAGCAGCGCGTACCAGGGTGGGGGCTACACCTTC.

CDR3 sequence reads: CAISPQGVEAFF. The CDR3 DNA sequence: TGTGCCATCAGTCCACAGGGGGTTGAAGCTTTCTTT. The V call is TRBV10-3, the J call TRBJ1-1; TRBD1 aligns across 8 bases. Germline CDR1 ENHRY, CDR2 SYGVKD. The CDR3 contains 12 residues. V shed 5 bases and J 7 bases; nucleotides not matched to a gene: 3.

A few counts support this clone. The V call is TRBV5-1, the J call TRBJ1-1; D not resolved. Trimming removed 0 bases from V and 0 bases from J, with 9 bases in between. The CDR3 contains 15 residues. Germline CDR1 and CDR2: SGHRS and YFSETQ. The CDR3 DNA is TGCGCCAGCAGCTTGGCCCCCGGGATGAACACTGAAGCTTTCTTT. Protein sequence: CASSLAPGMNTEAFF.

This clone is a singleton in its sample. This chain links TRBV7-2 with TRBJ2-1, with 9 bases fitting TRBD2. CDR3 length equals 17 residues. V was clipped by 2 bases and J by 3 bases; unmatched bases: 8. Germline V gene data show CDR1 as SGHTA and CDR2 as FQGNSA. The CDR3 spells CASSLRWSRGGYNEQFF. Here the CDR3 DNA reads TGTGCCAGCAGCTTAAGGTGGTCGCGGGGGGGCTACAATGAGCAGTTCTTC.